This T cell receptor (beta chain) was sequenced in a study of cytotoxic CD8 clonotypes in ibrutinib-treated CLL. The germline gives CDR1 LGHNA, CDR2 YSLEER. CDR3 size: 19 residues. V was cut by 0 bases and J by 6 bases, with 24 bases left in between. Here immunoSEQ multiplex PCR was the method, and the copy in TCRdb shows in-frame clones only, minus some. The sample includes about 130,000 clones, 80% to 90% seen only once; the top ten take roughly 3.1%. Sequencing was performed on PBMCs, taken after 24 months of ibrutinib treatment. J is TRBJ2-1 and V is TRBV4-3, with D perhaps being TRBD1 or TRBD2 (5 bases each). This clonotype was sampled from a human donor with chronic lymphocytic leukemia. The CDR3, as DNA: TGCGCCAGCAGCCAAGATCTCACGGCGAGGGGCCTGGAGGCCAATGAGCAGTTCTTC. Residues: CASSQDLTARGLEANEQFF.